This entry concerns a single T cell receptor beta chain. Antigen unknown. This specimen belongs to a study of CD8 T cells in ankylosing spondylitis. The CDR3 contains 17 residues. Germline V lookup: CDR1 LNHNV, CDR2 YYDKDF (reference sequence). V lost 1 base and J 3 bases, leaving 16 bases between the germline ends. The study's findings and limits: The study identified a TCR beta motif of 7 or 8 highly homologous variants that appeared characteristic of ankylosing spondylitis blood.

TCRdb fed the 5' RACE reads into MiXCR, producing one record per CDR3 protein. The profile shows hundreds of thousands of distinct CDR3 sequences, about an eighth of them singletons. The V gene is TRBV15, the J gene TRBJ2-4; maybe TRBD2 (6 bases). The source is a male donor with ankylosing spondylitis. Sequencing used blood, either unsorted or a sorted T cell fraction (not recorded which). CDR3 sequence: CATSRARVRLGKNIQYF. CDR3 sequence (DNA): TGTGCCACCAGCAGAGCTAGGGTACGACTAGGCAAAAACATTCAGTACTTC.